A selection of T cell receptor beta chains follows, all from one sample in a study of blood T cell repertoires in COVID-19. Here immunoSEQ multiplex PCR was the method, and the copy in TCRdb shows in-frame clones only, minus some. The sample lists roughly 150,000 clones, about nine tenths seen once, with approximately 4% in the top ten. The source material was PBMCs or T cells enriched from blood (not recorded which). The receptors originated from a woman aged 40-49 years who had been exposed to COVID-19. The CDR3 runs from the conserved cysteine through the conserved F or W. D genes are given only for firm matches. Only some rows state a clone size, as once, few, many or a class for expanded clones.

TRBV2,NA,TRBJ2-5,TRBD1,TGTGCCAGCAGTCCAATGGACAGGGGAGGAGAGACCCAGTACTTC,CASSPMDRGGETQYF
TRBV7-7,NA,TRBJ2-5,TRBD1,TGTGCCAGCAGCAACGCGGGACAGGGGGCGCGTGAGACCCAGTACTTC,CASSNAGQGARETQYF
TRBV7-9,NA,TRBJ2-7,TRBD2,TGTGCCAGCAGCTTAGCCCTAGCGGGGGGGCCTCACAACGAGCAGTACTTC,CASSLALAGGPHNEQYF
TRBV15,NA,TRBJ1-2,NA,TGTGCCACCAGCGCAACGGGAGGGCCGCGGCTCTATGGCTACACCTTC,CATSATGGPRLYGYTF
TRBV20-1,NA,TRBJ2-3,TRBD1,TGCAGTGCCCTCAGGGGGGATACGCAGTATTTT,CSALRGDTQYF
TRBV6-5,NA,TRBJ2-5,NA,TGTGCCAGCAGAAACAGACAGGCCCAAGAGACCCAGTACTTC,CASRNRQAQETQYF
TRBV4-3,NA,TRBJ1-2,TRBD1,TGCGCCAGCAGCCAAGAAGGAAGAGGACAGGGTTACTATGGCTACACCTTC,CASSQEGRGQGYYGYTF
TRBV4-3,NA,TRBJ1-3,NA,TGCGCCAGCAGCCCAGTGTCAGGATCCTCTGGAAACACCATATATTTT,CASSPVSGSSGNTIYF
TRBV5-1,NA,TRBJ1-1,NA,TGCGCCAGCAGCCCAAAAGGGGCACAAAACACTGAAGCTTTCTTT,CASSPKGAQNTEAFF
TRBV6-5,NA,TRBJ1-2,NA,TGTGCCAGCAGTTACTCGAGGCAGTCTAACTATGGCTACACCTTC,CASSYSRQSNYGYTF
TRBV18,NA,TRBJ1-1,NA,TGTGCCAGCTCCTTCTCCCGGGACATTGAAGCTTTCTTT,CASSFSRDIEAFF
TRBV25-1,NA,TRBJ1-3,NA,TGTGCCAGCAGTGGGCCGGACTCTTACTCTGGAAACACCATATATTTT,CASSGPDSYSGNTIYF
TRBV6-6,NA,TRBJ2-7,TRBD1,TGTGCCAGCAGTTACTCGACGGGACAGCATGCCTACGAGCAGTACTTC,CASSYSTGQHAYEQYF
TRBV11-2,NA,TRBJ2-6,NA,TGTGCCAGCAGCTCCCACAGCTCTGGGGCCAACGTCCTGACTTTC,CASSSHSSGANVLTF
TRBV6-5,once,TRBJ1-2,TRBD1,TGTGCCAGCAGTCCACGGACAGGGGGGTATGGCTACACCTTC,CASSPRTGGYGYTF
TRBV6-4,NA,TRBJ2-2,NA,TGTGCCAGCAGAATAGCGGTCAGGGACGGGGAGCTGTTTTTT,CASRIAVRDGELFF
TRBV27,NA,TRBJ1-1,TRBD1,TGTGCCAGCAAAGACAGGGGGCTCGGCACTGAAGCTTTCTTT,CASKDRGLGTEAFF
TRBV28,NA,TRBJ2-6,TRBD1,TGTGCCAGCAGTTCCCCGGGACAGTATAATCCTGGGGCCAACGTCCTGACTTTC,CASSSPGQYNPGANVLTF
TRBV11-2,few,TRBJ2-2,NA,TGTGCCAGCAGCTTAGTTGGGCACAACACCGGGGAGCTGTTTTTT,CASSLVGHNTGELFF
TRBV27,NA,TRBJ1-5,NA,TGTGCCAGCAGACAGGGCCTTAGCAATCAGCCCCAGCATTTT,CASRQGLSNQPQHF
TRBV18,NA,TRBJ1-3,TRBD1,TGTGCCAGCTCACCAACCAGTCTCTATTTCGGTGGGACAGCTGGAAACACCATATATTTT,CASSPTSLYFGGTAGNTIYF
TRBV27,NA,TRBJ1-2,NA,TGTGCCAGCAGTTTATCAGGGCAGGGCGGCTACACCTTC,CASSLSGQGGYTF
TRBV3-1/TRBV3-2,NA,TRBJ1-1,NA,TGTGCCAGCAGCCAAGGTCGCGGGACTGAAGCTTTCTTT,CASSQGRGTEAFF
TRBV3-1/TRBV3-2,NA,TRBJ1-1,TRBD1,TGTGCCAGCAGCCCTTACGCCTCCGGGACAGGGGTCGAAGCTTTCTTT,CASSPYASGTGVEAFF
TRBV6-1,NA,TRBJ2-1,TRBD2,TGTGCCAGCAGTGAAATGTCAGCGGGGGGCAATGAGCAGTTCTTC,CASSEMSAGGNEQFF
TRBV10-3,once,TRBJ1-5,TRBD1,TGTGCCATCAGTGGGGCCGGGACAGGGACCAATCAGCCCCAGCATTTT,CAISGAGTGTNQPQHF
TRBV10-2,NA,TRBJ2-7,TRBD2,TGCGCCAGCAGGGAGGGCGGGGGGTCCTACGAGCAGTACTTC,CASREGGGSYEQYF
TRBV6-4,NA,TRBJ2-1,TRBD2,TGTGCCAGCAGTGACTTGGGACTAGCGGATAACAATGAGCAGTTCTTC,CASSDLGLADNNEQFF
TRBV5-6,NA,TRBJ2-3,NA,TGTGCCAGCAGCTTGAGCCAGGGTGCCGATACGCAGTATTTT,CASSLSQGADTQYF
TRBV6-5,NA,TRBJ1-5,NA,TGTGCCAGCAGTTACGGGGGGGGTAGCAATCAGCCCCAGCATTTT,CASSYGGGSNQPQHF
TRBV4-3,NA,TRBJ2-7,NA,TGCGCCAGCAGCCAAGGATTGCGATACGAGCAGTACTTC,CASSQGLRYEQYF
TRBV11-2,NA,TRBJ1-1,TRBD1,TGTGCCAGCAGCCCCGGACAGGGCATCATGAACACTGAAGCTTTCTTT,CASSPGQGIMNTEAFF
TRBV28,NA,TRBJ2-6,NA,TGTGCCAGCAATACCGGGGCTGGGGCCAACGTCCTGACTTTC,CASNTGAGANVLTF
TRBV28,NA,TRBJ2-2,NA,TGTGCCAGCACTTTGGGGGGGACAGGGAACACCGGGGAGCTGTTTTTT,CASTLGGTGNTGELFF
TRBV7-6,NA,TRBJ1-1,NA,TGTGCCAGCAGCTTACTTGCAGAGAACACTGAAGCTTTCTTT,CASSLLAENTEAFF
TRBV6-5,NA,TRBJ1-1,NA,TGTGCCAGCAACCTGGACAGAAAGAACACTGAAGCTTTCTTT,CASNLDRKNTEAFF
TRBV18,NA,TRBJ1-1,NA,TGTGCCAGCTCCCCCAGGGGGAACACTGAAGCTTTCTTT,CASSPRGNTEAFF
TRBV29-1,NA,TRBJ2-7,NA,TGCAGGCCAAGGGGTCCGGAGCAGTACTTC,CRPRGPEQYF